This TCR beta chain emerged from a study of OX40 agonist ivuxolimab in advanced cancers. Study outcomes and limitations: Expanded peripheral T-cell antigen specificity went undetermined. Relatively little clonal expansion, among the lowest observed, appeared in partial responders at 0.1-3.0 mg/kg.

Only in-frame clones appear in the TCRdb table, and some are missing; sequencing was by immunoSEQ multiplex PCR. Of fewer than 85,000 clones in the sample, 80% to 90% are singletons; the top ten hold 1.9%. The CDR3 covers 14 residues. V dropped 8 bases and J dropped 8; count of bases not matched to a gene: 10. Germline V gene sequence: CDR1 MDHEN, CDR2 SYDVKM. Comments on this clone: Its antigen is unidentified.

Any history of autoimmune disease or systemic immunosuppression disqualified patients. This clonotype originated in an adult with an advanced solid tumor such as melanoma, head and neck, liver or kidney cancer. The source material was CD4+ or CD8+ T cells sorted from blood, sampled in a trial of the OX40 agonist ivuxolimab. V is TRBV28 and J is TRBJ2-1; 9 bases match TRBD2. This CDR3 reads CASFGGRATYEQFF. As DNA, the CDR3 is TGTGCCAGCTTCGGCGGGAGGGCCACATATGAGCAGTTCTTC. The full variable domain, in which reference TRBV28 and TRBJ2-1 provide the parts outside the CDR3, is DVKVTQSSRYLVKRTGEKVFLECVQDMDHENMFWYRQDPGLGLRLIYFSYDVKMKEKGDIPEGYSVSREKKERFSLILESASTNQTSMYLCASFGGRATYEQFFGPGTRLTVL.